This T cell receptor beta chain was obtained from a study of T cell repertoires in urothelial bladder cancer. TCRdb's copy holds only in-frame clones and misses some; the assay was immunoSEQ multiplex PCR. The repertoire holds fewer than 8,500 clones, with 71% as singletons. What was sequenced was tumor-infiltrating cells from bladder cancer. The clonotype originates from a human donor with urothelial carcinoma.

CDR3 sequence: CASSRGQGGAWGNQPQHF. The CDR3 coding sequence is TGTGCCAGCAGTCGAGGACAGGGAGGGGCATGGGGCAATCAGCCCCAGCATTTT. This rearrangement joins TRBV28 to TRBJ1-5, with 8 nucleotides matching TRBD1. CDR1 and CDR2 from the germline V gene are MDHEN and SYDVKM. The length of the CDR3 is 18 residues. The ends lost 5 bases at V and 2 bases at J; junction bases unmatched: 14.